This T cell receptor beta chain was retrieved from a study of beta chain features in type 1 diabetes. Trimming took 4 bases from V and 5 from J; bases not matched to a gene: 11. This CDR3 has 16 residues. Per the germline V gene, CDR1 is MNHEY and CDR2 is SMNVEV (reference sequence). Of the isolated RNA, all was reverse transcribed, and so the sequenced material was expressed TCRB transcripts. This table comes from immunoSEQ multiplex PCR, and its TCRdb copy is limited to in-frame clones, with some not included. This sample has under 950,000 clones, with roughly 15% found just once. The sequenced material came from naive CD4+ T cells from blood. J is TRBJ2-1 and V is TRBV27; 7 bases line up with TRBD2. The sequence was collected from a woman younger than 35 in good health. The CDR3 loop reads CASSSYSGPQNNEQFF. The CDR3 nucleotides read TGTGCCAGCAGTTCCTATAGCGGGCCTCAGAACAATGAGCAGTTCTTC.